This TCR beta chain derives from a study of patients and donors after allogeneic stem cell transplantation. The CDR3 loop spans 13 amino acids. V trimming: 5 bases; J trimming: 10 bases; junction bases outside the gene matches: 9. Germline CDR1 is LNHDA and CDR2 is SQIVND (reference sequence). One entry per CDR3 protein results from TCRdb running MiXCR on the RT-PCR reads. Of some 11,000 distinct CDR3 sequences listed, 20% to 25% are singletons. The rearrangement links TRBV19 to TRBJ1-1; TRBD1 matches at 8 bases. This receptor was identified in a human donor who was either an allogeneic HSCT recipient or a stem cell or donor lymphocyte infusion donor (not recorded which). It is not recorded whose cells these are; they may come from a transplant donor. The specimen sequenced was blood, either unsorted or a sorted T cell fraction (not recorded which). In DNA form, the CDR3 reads TGTGCCAGTAGTGACTCGGGACAGGCCGTAGCTTTCTTT. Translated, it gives CASSDSGQAVAFF.